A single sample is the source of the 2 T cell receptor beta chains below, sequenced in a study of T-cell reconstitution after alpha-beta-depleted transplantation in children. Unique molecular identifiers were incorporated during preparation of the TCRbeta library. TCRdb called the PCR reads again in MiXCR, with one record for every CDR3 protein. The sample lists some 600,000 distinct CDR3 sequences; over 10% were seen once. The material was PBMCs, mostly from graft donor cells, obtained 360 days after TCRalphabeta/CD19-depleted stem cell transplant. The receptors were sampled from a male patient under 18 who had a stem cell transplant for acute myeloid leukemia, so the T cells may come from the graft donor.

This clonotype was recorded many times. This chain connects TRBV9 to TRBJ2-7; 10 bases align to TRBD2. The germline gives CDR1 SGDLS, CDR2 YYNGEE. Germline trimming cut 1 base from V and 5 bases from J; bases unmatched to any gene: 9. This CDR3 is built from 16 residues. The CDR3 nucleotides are TGTGCCAGCAGCGTAATCCCAGCGGGAGGGCCGAACGAGCAGTACTTC. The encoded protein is CASSVIPAGGPNEQYF.

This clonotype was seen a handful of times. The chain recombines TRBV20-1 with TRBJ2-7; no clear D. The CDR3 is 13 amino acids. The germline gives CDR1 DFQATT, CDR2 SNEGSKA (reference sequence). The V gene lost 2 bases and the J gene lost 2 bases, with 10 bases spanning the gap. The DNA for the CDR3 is TGCAGTGCTAGATGGCCTACTACCTACGAGCAGTACTTC. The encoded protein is CSARWPTTYEQYF.